Each of the 28 T cell receptor beta chains below was sequenced from the same sample in a study of naive and memory T cell subsets (dated by TCRdb to about 2017). The library was prepared using UMI-ligation and nested PCR. Sequencing used an Illumina MiSeq. The ligated cDNA was amplified by four rounds of PCR, in which nested alpha and beta constant region primers were used together with the SP2 primer. TCRdb reanalyzed the raw reads on its own, using fastp at Q25 for trimming and MiXCR for clone calling, and kept in-frame beta chains. For every CDR3 protein sequence, its rows merge into one entry that carries the most common genes and DNA. The sample profile shows more than 13,000 distinct CDR3 sequences; under 6.5% of them were found once. The leading ten clones occupy roughly 7.7% of the sample. The label giving this sample's treatment or condition can be read as: skin biopsy from PPD injection site in Mantoux-positive individual. A robust, sensitive protocol for the amplification, sequencing and analysis of TCRs was described in the study, in which 3' ligation of a UMI-containing oligonucleotide to TCR cDNA was used.

This specimen consisted of skin, obtained from a tuberculin skin test site. These receptors were obtained from an adult in good health.

This clonotype was found many times. This chain links TRBV29-1 with TRBJ1-2; TRBD1 is a possible D gene (6 bases). The CDR3 is made up of 15 amino acids. Germline-derived CDR1 and CDR2 are SQVTM and ANQGSEA. The germline V and J ends were trimmed by 3 bases and 2 bases, with 16 bases remaining between them. CDR3 region: CSVDPGVGTNYGYTF. The DNA for the CDR3 is TGCAGCGTTGATCCAGGGGTGGGAACCAACTATGGCTACACCTTC.

This clonotype was seen more than once but under ten times. The chain combines TRBV20-1 with TRBJ2-3; 9 nucleotides match TRBD1. J gave up 4 bases and V 6 bases, and 14 bases lay outside the gene matches. Per germline, CDR1 DFQATT and CDR2 SNEGSKA (reference sequence). CDR3 size: 16 residues. CDR3 in amino acids: CSAKSPGTGNPDTQYF. In DNA, the CDR3 is TGCAGTGCCAAAAGTCCCGGGACAGGGAACCCAGATACGCAGTATTTT.

Judged by abundance, this clonotype is medium-sized. This chain links TRBV4-2 with TRBJ1-2; D uncertain. In germline, CDR1 is LGHNA, CDR2 YNFKEQ. Deletions cut 1 base from V and 5 bases from J, with 8 bases between. The CDR3 runs to 13 residues. The CDR3 spells CASSQVNDYGYTF. For the CDR3, the DNA is TGTGCCAGCAGCCAAGTTAATGATTATGGCTACACCTTC.

This clonotype was seen only a few times. This rearrangement joins TRBV20-1 to TRBJ1-2; 7 nucleotides match TRBD1. Germline CDR1 is DFQATT and CDR2 is SNEGSKA (reference sequence). The junction had 17 bases not matched to a gene; V was cut back by 6 bases and J by 7 bases. This CDR3 is 15 amino acids long. The CDR3 spells CSAYAETGLILGYTF. As DNA, the CDR3 is TGCAGTGCGTACGCCGAGACAGGGTTGATACTTGGCTACACCTTC.

There are many counts of this clonotype. The rearrangement links TRBV3-1 to TRBJ2-1; 7 nucleotides match TRBD2. Germline V gene sequence: CDR1 LGHDT, CDR2 YNNKEL (reference sequence). Losses at the gene ends were 8 bases for V and 4 bases for J; bases not matched to a gene: 8. This CDR3 spans 14 amino acids. The CDR3 loop is CASVSSGSYNEQFF. DNA of the CDR3: TGTGCCAGCGTTTCTAGCGGTAGTTACAATGAGCAGTTCTTC.

The chain joins TRBV19 to TRBJ1-1; D gene ambiguous. From germline, CDR1 is LNHDA and CDR2 SQIVND (reference sequence). CDR3 length: 10 amino acids. V was cut by 6 bases and J by 7 bases, with 6 bases left in between. CDR3 nucleotides: TGTGCCAGTAGGGCGGTTGAAGCTTTCTTT. Residues: CASRAVEAFF.

This clonotype was seen at least ten times. The chain recombines TRBV19 with TRBJ2-2, with D perhaps TRBD1 or TRBD2 (5 bases each). Germline CDR1 is LNHDA and CDR2 is SQIVND (reference sequence). The CDR3 runs to 13 residues. Trimming stripped 3 bases from V and 7 bases from J, with 9 bases between. CDR3 DNA sequence: TGTGCCAGTAGTATTGGGACCGGCGGGGAGCTGTTTTTT. This sequence encodes CASSIGTGGELFF.

By share, this clonotype counts as medium-sized. The chain is built from TRBV7-2 and TRBJ2-6; 7 nucleotides match TRBD1. Germline trimming cut 5 bases from V and 0 bases from J; bases unmatched to any gene: 10. The CDR3 extends over 18 amino acids. Germline V CDR1 and CDR2: SGHTA, FQGNSA. The CDR3, as DNA: TGTGCCAGCAGCCCCGTTGGGACAGCCAACTCTGGGGCCAACGTCCTGACTTTC. It specifies CASSPVGTANSGANVLTF.

A remark on this clonotype: One base away lies a much larger clone, so this may be a sequencing read error. The rearrangement links TRBV12-3 or TRBV12-4 to TRBJ1-6, with TRBD1 matching over 9 bases. The CDR3 is 15 residues long. The CDR3 region is CASSFGPKTGGPPHF. CDR3 coding DNA: TGTGCCAGCAGTTTTGGTCCTAAAACAGGGGGCCCCCCCCACTTT.

The chain combines TRBV2 with TRBJ1-5; D is uncertain. This CDR3 spans 14 amino acids. Germline V CDR1 and CDR2: SNHLY, FYNNEI. Trimming stripped 3 bases from V and 4 bases from J, with 10 bases between. The CDR3, as DNA: TGTGCCAGCAGTGAGGCCAGGCGAAATCAGCCCCAGCATTTT. It codes for CASSEARRNQPQHF.

This clonotype was detected ten times or more. V is TRBV3-1 and J is TRBJ2-1, with 11 bases lining up with TRBD2. This CDR3 contains 14 residues. The germline gives CDR1 LGHDT, CDR2 YNNKEL (reference sequence). The ends lost 7 bases at V and 9 bases at J; junction bases unmatched: 8. The CDR3 is CASILSGGAPEQFF. The CDR3 region has the DNA TGTGCCAGCATCCTTAGCGGGGGGGCCCCTGAGCAGTTCTTC.

In its sample, this clonotype was seen many times. V gene TRBV7-2 combines with J gene TRBJ1-2, with unresolved D. The CDR3 loop spans 16 amino acids. The V and J ends lost 1 base and 6 bases respectively, with 18 bases between them. Per the germline V gene, CDR1 is SGHTA and CDR2 is FQGNSA. The CDR3 protein is CASSLGGLVWTDGYTF. The CDR3 DNA is TGTGCCAGCAGCTTAGGAGGGTTAGTTTGGACGGATGGCTACACCTTC.

This clonotype was seen at least ten times. V gene TRBV7-2 combines with J gene TRBJ2-6; D is ambiguous. Trimming shortened V by 3 bases and J by 0 bases, and 3 bases separated the two germline ends. Germline V gene data show CDR1 as SGHTA and CDR2 as FQGNSA. The CDR3 is 14 amino acids. The chain's CDR3 is CASSLFSGANVLTF. As DNA, the CDR3 is TGTGCCAGCAGCTTGTTCTCTGGGGCCAACGTCCTGACTTTC.

This clonotype was observed at least ten times. J is TRBJ2-2 and V is TRBV4-1; D is possibly TRBD1 (5 bases). The CDR3 is 14 amino acids. The germline V and J ends were trimmed by 6 bases and 6 bases, with 14 bases remaining between them. Germline CDR1 MGHRA, CDR2 YSYEKL. CDR3 in amino acids: CASRLRVVSGELFF. The CDR3 DNA follows: TGCGCCAGCAGGCTCAGGGTTGTGTCCGGGGAGCTGTTTTTT.

This clonotype was detected ten times or more. The chain combines TRBV25-1 with TRBJ1-3; D remains unclear. CDR1 and CDR2 from the germline V gene are MGHDK and SYGVNS. The CDR3 is 15 residues long. V gave up 2 bases and J gave up 4 bases, with 12 bases separating them. The CDR3 sequence: CASSELRVTGNTIYF. The DNA of the CDR3 is TGTGCCAGCAGTGAACTAAGGGTGACCGGAAACACCATATATTTT.

This clonotype is categorized as medium-sized (0.01 to 0.1%). V usage is TRBV29-1 and J usage is TRBJ2-7; 10 bases match TRBD1. With V trimmed by 6 bases and J by 3 bases, 8 bases remained unmatched. The germline CDR1 and CDR2 sequences are SQVTM and ANQGSEA. This CDR3 is 14 amino acids long. CDR3 nucleotides: TGCAGCGTCGCCCGGCGGGACAGGGGCTACGAGCAGTACTTC. Its translation: CSVARRDRGYEQYF.

This clonotype showed up many times. V usage is TRBV12-3 or TRBV12-4 and J usage is TRBJ2-7, with TRBD1 matching over 7 bases. The trim removed 6 bases at V and 0 bases at J, leaving 8 bases unmatched. This CDR3 spans 15 amino acids. CDR3 sequence: CASRRDSLSSYEQYF. The CDR3 DNA reads as TGTGCCAGCAGGAGGGACAGCTTGAGCTCCTACGAGCAGTACTTC.

This clonotype was counted ten times or more. The gene calls are TRBV19 and TRBJ2-3, with TRBD1 identical over 8 bases. In germline, CDR1 is LNHDA, CDR2 SQIVND (reference sequence). V shed 5 bases, J shed 1 base, and the junction held 5 bases outside the gene matches. This CDR3 is 15 amino acids long. CDR3 in DNA: TGTGCCAGTAGTTCGCCGGGACAGGGCACAGATACGCAGTATTTT. This codes for CASSSPGQGTDTQYF.

In its sample, this clonotype ranks as medium-sized. The chain links TRBV28 to TRBJ1-6, with D perhaps matching TRBD1 (6 bases). The CDR3 contains 14 residues. CDR1 and CDR2 from the germline V gene are MDHEN and SYDVKM. V lost 6 bases to trimming and J lost 8 bases, with 14 bases between them. The CDR3 here is CASREQGFDSPLHF. The CDR3 nucleotides are TGTGCCAGCAGGGAACAGGGTTTTGATTCACCCCTCCACTTT.

By share, this clonotype ranks as medium-sized. This chain uses TRBV20-1 with TRBJ2-7; D may match TRBD1 or TRBD2 (6 bases each). The length of the CDR3 is 14 residues. Trimming stripped 0 bases from V and 0 bases from J, with 9 bases between. Germline V gene lookup returns CDR1 DFQATT and CDR2 SNEGSKA (reference sequence). Here the CDR3 reads CSAREGGSSYEQYF. Written as DNA, the CDR3 is TGCAGTGCTAGAGAAGGGGGGAGCTCCTACGAGCAGTACTTC.

This clonotype was seen more than once but under ten times. The gene calls are TRBV7-2 and TRBJ1-6; 7 positions match TRBD1. The CDR3 totals 15 residues. CDR1 and CDR2 from the germline V gene are SGHTA and FQGNSA. V trimming: 5 bases; J trimming: 5 bases; junction bases outside the gene matches: 6. The CDR3 sequence: CASSRLGQDNSPLHF. The DNA for the CDR3 is TGTGCCAGCAGCCGCCTCGGACAGGATAATTCACCCCTCCACTTT.

The sample holds a few counts of this clonotype. The V call is TRBV28, the J call TRBJ1-3; D may be TRBD1 (6 bases). The germline V gene has CDR1 MDHEN and CDR2 SYDVKM. This CDR3 spans 16 amino acids. Trimming cost V 0 bases and J 0 bases, with 9 bases left between them. The CDR3 DNA is TGTGCCAGCAGTTTATGGGGGGCTTCCTCTGGAAACACCATATATTTT. As protein: CASSLWGASSGNTIYF.

This clonotype was picked up many times. The chain links TRBV29-1 to TRBJ1-2; a weak D match, TRBD1 (5 bases). The CDR3 runs 13 residues. V was shortened by 6 bases and J by 8 bases, with 19 bases between the two germline ends. Per germline, CDR1 SQVTM and CDR2 ANQGSEA. CDR3 region: CSVDSGAPKGYTF. CDR3 nucleotide sequence: TGCAGCGTCGACTCCGGGGCCCCCAAAGGCTACACCTTC.

This clonotype has ten or more counts. The chain carries TRBV12-3 or TRBV12-4 and TRBJ2-1; a weak D match, TRBD2 (6 bases). This CDR3 spans 14 amino acids. V was pared by 8 bases and J by 4 bases, with 15 bases between. The DNA for the CDR3 is TGTGCCAGCCGCCGATGGGGGGATTACAATGAGCAGTTCTTC. It encodes CASRRWGDYNEQFF.

Note on this clonotype: With a much larger clone just one base away, this may be a read error. The J gene is TRBJ1-2, the V gene TRBV27, with D perhaps matching TRBD1 (5 bases). The germline gives CDR1 MNHEY, CDR2 SMNVEV (reference sequence). The CDR3 totals 15 residues. The CDR3 DNA reads TGTGCCAGCAGTTTATCTATCGGAGGGGCTAGTGGCGACACCTTC. Residues: CASSLSIGGASGDTF.

This clonotype is deemed medium-sized. The chain joins TRBV4-1 to TRBJ2-7, with D possibly matching TRBD1 (6 bases). Trimming took 0 bases from V and 7 from J, leaving 13 bases between them. Germline assignment: CDR1 MGHRA and CDR2 YSYEKL. The CDR3 totals 14 residues. The CDR3 reads CASSQEVDRREQYF. CDR3 coding DNA: TGCGCCAGCAGCCAAGAGGTGGACAGAAGGGAGCAGTACTTC.

This clonotype was seen repeatedly, ten times or more. The chain is built from TRBV11-2 and TRBJ2-5, with D unresolved. Germline V gene data show CDR1 as SGHAT and CDR2 as FQNNGV. Between the trimmed V and J ends, which lost 1 base and 3 bases, there was a span of 6 bases. The CDR3 loop spans 13 amino acids. DNA for the CDR3: TGTGCCAGCAGCTTAGGCCAGAAAGAGACCCAGTACTTC. Translated, it gives CASSLGQKETQYF.

As concerns this clonotype: A read error may be the cause here, since a much bigger clone is one base away. The gene calls are TRBV7-2 and TRBJ1-2, with TRBD1 as a possible D gene (6 bases). The CDR3 consists of 14 residues. Germline V gives CDR1 SGHTA, CDR2 FQGNSA. The CDR3 sequence is CASSLGASYYGDTF. The CDR3 coding sequence is TGTGCCAGCAGCCTGGGGGCCAGCTACTATGGCGACACCTTC.